This T cell receptor beta chain emerged from a study of tumor-infiltrating lymphocytes in localized non-small cell lung cancer. CDR3 length: 14 residues. The V gene's germline CDR1 is SGHRS and CDR2 YFSETQ. The V gene lost 5 bases and the J gene lost 0 bases, with 10 bases spanning the gap. TCRdb's table, derived via immunoSEQ multiplex PCR, lists solely in-frame clones and lacks some. This repertoire shows under 10,000 clones, roughly 80% found once; its top ten account for 17%. The sample was uninvolved lung tissue not adjacent to the tumor. The clonotype comes from a human donor with non-small cell lung cancer. This chain joins TRBV5-1 and TRBJ2-3; D possibly matches TRBD1 or TRBD2 (5 bases each). CDR3 in DNA: TGCGCCAGCAGAGGGACCTTTAGCACAGATACGCAGTATTTT. It translates to CASRGTFSTDTQYF.